These 32 T cell receptor beta chains originate from one sample sequenced in a study of T-cell reconstitution after alpha-beta-depleted transplantation in children. The authors prepared the TCRbeta library with unique molecular identifiers. One entry per CDR3 protein results from TCRdb running MiXCR on the PCR reads. This table holds around 530,000 distinct CDR3 sequences, about 30% found once. The source material was PBMCs from the stem cell graft donor, sampled from the stem cell graft. The receptors stem from a human donor who donated a stem cell graft to a child with aplastic anemia.

This clonotype was counted only a few times. The genes are TRBV25-1 and TRBJ2-3, with 12 bases lining up with TRBD1. V gave up 3 bases and J gave up 5 bases; unmatched junction bases: 12. The germline gives CDR1 MGHDK, CDR2 SYGVNS. The CDR3 has 18 residues. The chain's CDR3 is CASSESQGDRGRQDTQYF. The CDR3 nucleotides read TGTGCCAGCAGTGAGAGTCAAGGGGACAGGGGGCGCCAAGATACGCAGTATTTT.

The chain uses TRBV5-1 and TRBJ1-1; no firm D call. V dropped 0 bases and J dropped 0 bases, with 9 bases sitting between them. Germline CDR1 SGHRS, CDR2 YFSETQ. The CDR3 has 15 amino acids. CDR3 DNA: TGCGCCAGCAGCTTGGGTTGGACTTTGAACACTGAAGCTTTCTTT. It translates to CASSLGWTLNTEAFF.

This clonotype was detected ten times or more. The chain couples TRBV29-1 to TRBJ2-3; D gene unclear. Trimming left V 4 bases short and J 6 bases short, with 14 bases between. Germline loops: CDR1 SQVTM, CDR2 ANQGSEA. The CDR3 extends over 13 amino acids. CDR3 in amino acids: CSVGLILGDTQYF. For the CDR3, the DNA is TGCAGCGTTGGACTTATCCTAGGGGATACGCAGTATTTT.

The chain joins TRBV19 to TRBJ2-3, with 8 bases matching TRBD2. Germline CDR1 LNHDA, CDR2 SQIVND (reference sequence). With 6 bases clipped from V and 0 bases from J, the junction kept 2 bases outside the gene matches. This CDR3 contains 14 residues. CDR3 coding DNA: TGTGCCAGTAGACGCGGGAGGAGCACAGATACGCAGTATTTT. Translation gives CASRRGRSTDTQYF. Complete variable domain (other parts from reference TRBV19 and TRBJ2-3): DGGITQSPKYLFRKEGQNVTLSCEQNLNHDAMYWYRQDPGQGLRLIYYSQIVNDFQKGDIAEGYSVSREKKESFPLTVTSAQKNPTAFYLCASRRGRSTDTQYFGPGTRLTVL.

The chain joins TRBV5-1 to TRBJ2-7, with 10 bases identical to TRBD1. The CDR3 extends over 15 amino acids. The V segment lost 4 bases and the J segment 3 bases; nucleotides outside the gene matches: 7. Germline assignment: CDR1 SGHRS and CDR2 YFSETQ. The CDR3 spells CASSLWTGGIYEQYV. The CDR3 DNA reads as TGCGCCAGCAGCCTTTGGACAGGGGGGATCTACGAGCAGTACGTC.

The chain employs TRBV7-8 and TRBJ2-7; D gene ambiguous. The length of the CDR3 is 14 residues. Germline V lookup: CDR1 SGHVS, CDR2 FQNEAQ. Between the trimmed V and J ends, which lost 1 base and 2 bases, there was a span of 9 bases. In DNA, the CDR3 is TGTGCCAGCAGCTTAGGTCCGGTGGCCTACGAGCAGTACGTC. As protein: CASSLGPVAYEQYV.

This clonotype was observed a few times. This chain links TRBV20-1 with TRBJ1-2; D unresolved. Germline CDR1 DFQATT, CDR2 SNEGSKA (reference sequence). V dropped 3 bases and J dropped 2 bases, with 7 bases sitting between them. CDR3 size: 12 residues. The CDR3: CSARDGNYGYTF. The CDR3, as DNA: TGCAGTGCTAGGGACGGGAACTATGGCTACACCTTC.

This clonotype was picked up many times. The V gene is TRBV5-6, the J gene TRBJ2-5; 9 bases are shared with TRBD1. V trimming: 4 bases; J trimming: 5 bases; junction bases outside the gene matches: 9. This CDR3 contains 15 residues. Germline loops: CDR1 SGHDT, CDR2 YYEEEE. CDR3: CASSMGQGYMETQYF. Written as DNA, the CDR3 is TGTGCCAGCAGCATGGGACAGGGTTATATGGAGACCCAGTACTTC.

The chain joins TRBV27 to TRBJ2-3; TRBD2 matches at 8 bases. CDR3 size: 18 residues. The V segment lost 6 bases and the J segment 0 bases; nucleotides outside the gene matches: 14. Germline CDR1 reads MNHEY; CDR2 reads SMNVEV (reference sequence). The CDR3 spells CASRGGLGGRPSTDTQYF. The CDR3 region has the DNA TGTGCCAGCAGAGGGGGGTTAGGCGGGAGGCCTAGCACAGATACGCAGTATTTT.

This sequence joins TRBV29-1 and TRBJ2-7, with TRBD1 identical over 10 bases. CDR3 length: 13 residues. The junction had 3 bases not matched to a gene; V was cut back by 6 bases and J by 1 base. The germline V gene has CDR1 SQVTM and CDR2 ANQGSEA. CDR3 residues: CSVWTGGSYEQYF. The CDR3 DNA reads TGCAGCGTCTGGACAGGGGGGTCCTACGAGCAGTACTTC.

The rearrangement joins TRBV20-1 to TRBJ1-5; D gene unclear. CDR1 DFQATT and CDR2 SNEGSKA come from the germline V gene (reference sequence). Trimming shortened V by 0 bases and J by 3 bases, and 6 bases separated the two germline ends. This CDR3 contains 13 residues. CDR3 region: CSAREQYNQPQHF. CDR3 in DNA: TGCAGTGCTAGAGAACAGTACAATCAGCCCCAGCATTTT.

The chain combines TRBV7-9 with TRBJ2-5; D is perhaps TRBD1 (6 bases). The CDR3 is 16 amino acids. Germline values: CDR1 SEHNR, CDR2 FQNEAQ (reference sequence). Trimming pared 0 bases from V and 5 bases from J, leaving 16 bases between. CDR3 nucleotides: TGTGCCAGCAGCTTAGCGCCTCAGGGGTTGAGGGAGACCCAGTACTTC. Translating it yields CASSLAPQGLRETQYF. Supplemented by reference TRBV7-9 and TRBJ2-5, the full variable domain reads DTGVSQNPRHKITKRGQNVTFRCDPISEHNRLYWYRQTLGQGPEFLTYFQNEAQLEKSRLLSDRFSAERPKGSFSTLEIQRTEQGDSAMYLCASSLAPQGLRETQYFGPGTRLLVL.

The rearrangement links TRBV20-1 to TRBJ1-5; D is ambiguous. With 6 bases removed from V and 9 bases from J, the gap between germline ends came to 18 bases. Germline V CDR1 and CDR2: DFQATT, SNEGSKA (reference sequence). The CDR3 totals 13 residues. The CDR3 sequence: CSAFVPKKPPQHF. In nucleotides, the CDR3 is TGCAGTGCGTTTGTTCCTAAAAAACCGCCCCAGCATTTT.

This clonotype was recorded once. The chain links TRBV5-1 to TRBJ1-3; D unresolved. The CDR3 spans 15 residues. The germline V gene encodes CDR1 SGHRS and CDR2 YFSETQ. Deletions cut 2 bases from V and 0 bases from J, with 9 bases between. The DNA for the CDR3 is TGCGCCAGCAGCTTTGGCTCTCCCTCTGGAAACACCATATATTTT. Translation gives CASSFGSPSGNTIYF.

The chain employs TRBV20-1 and TRBJ1-1; D remains ambiguous. V was pared by 6 bases and J by 1 base, with 18 bases between. This CDR3 comprises 15 residues. Germline assignment: CDR1 DFQATT and CDR2 SNEGSKA (reference sequence). CDR3 sequence reads: CSALFRRVSNTEAFF. CDR3 sequence (DNA): TGCAGTGCCTTATTTCGGCGGGTTTCGAACACTGAAGCTTTCTTT.

The chain links TRBV10-3 to TRBJ2-1, with a possible D match to TRBD1 (5 bases). Germline CDR1 and CDR2: ENHRY and SYGVKD. CDR3 length: 11 residues. The germline V and J ends were trimmed by 9 bases and 8 bases, with 11 bases remaining between them. CDR3: CAMGRGDEQFF. DNA for the CDR3: TGTGCCATGGGTAGGGGCGATGAGCAGTTCTTC.

In its sample, this clonotype was seen a few times. The chain joins TRBV7-9 to TRBJ2-1; 9 bases align to TRBD1. Germline V gene sequence: CDR1 SEHNR, CDR2 FQNEAQ (reference sequence). CDR3 size: 15 residues. The V and J ends lost 2 bases and 7 bases, in that order; junction bases with no gene match: 6. Here the CDR3 DNA reads TGTGCCAGCAGCTTAATCGGACAGGGGTTGAATGAGCAGTTCTTC. Protein sequence: CASSLIGQGLNEQFF. Supplemented by reference TRBV7-9 and TRBJ2-1, the full variable domain reads DTGVSQNPRHKITKRGQNVTFRCDPISEHNRLYWYRQTLGQGPEFLTYFQNEAQLEKSRLLSDRFSAERPKGSFSTLEIQRTEQGDSAMYLCASSLIGQGLNEQFFGPGTRLTVL.

V and J are TRBV18 and TRBJ2-2; 8 bases fit TRBD2. V dropped 2 bases and J dropped 2; count of bases not matched to a gene: 4. Germline V gene lookup returns CDR1 KGHSH and CDR2 LQKENI. CDR3 length equals 16 residues. The CDR3 region is CASSPIAGSNTGELFF. The CDR3 DNA follows: TGTGCCAGCTCACCAATAGCGGGAAGTAACACCGGGGAGCTGTTTTTT.

The chain combines TRBV6-6 with TRBJ1-2, with D unresolved. The germline CDR1 and CDR2 sequences are MNHNY and SVGAGI (reference sequence). Trimming cost V 5 bases and J 6 bases, with 13 bases left between them. This CDR3 spans 13 amino acids. CDR3 region: CASSVVEGHGYTF. The CDR3 DNA reads as TGTGCCAGCAGTGTGGTGGAGGGCCATGGCTACACCTTC.

The chain uses TRBV25-1 and TRBJ1-1; no definite D call. This CDR3 spans 16 amino acids. V was trimmed by 1 base and J by 1 base, leaving 13 bases between them. Germline lookup yields CDR1 MGHDK and CDR2 SYGVNS. The CDR3 loop reads CASSELTSSANTEAFF. The DNA of the CDR3 is TGTGCCAGCAGTGAATTAACGTCATCCGCGAACACTGAAGCTTTCTTT.

A few counts support this clonotype. The rearrangement joins TRBV20-1 to TRBJ1-1, with D possibly being TRBD1 (5 bases). This CDR3 has 13 amino acids. From germline, CDR1 is DFQATT and CDR2 SNEGSKA (reference sequence). The V and J ends lost 5 bases and 3 bases respectively, with 13 bases between them. The CDR3 sequence: CSAPFDSYTEAFF. The CDR3 DNA follows: TGCAGTGCTCCTTTTGACAGCTACACTGAAGCTTTCTTT.

This clonotype was observed once. The chain employs TRBV7-6 and TRBJ2-7; D uncertain. The CDR3 is made up of 14 amino acids. V lost 0 bases and J 3 bases, leaving 9 bases between the germline ends. Per the germline V gene, CDR1 is SGHVS and CDR2 is FNYEAQ. As DNA, the CDR3 is TGTGCCAGCAGCTTAGCGACGGAGAGCTACGAGCAGTACTTC. It yields the protein CASSLATESYEQYF.

This clonotype showed up just a few times. The chain has TRBV27 and TRBJ1-1, with D maybe TRBD1 (6 bases). Germline V gene data show CDR1 as MNHEY and CDR2 as SMNVEV (reference sequence). The CDR3 is 16 amino acids. V lost 6 bases to trimming and J lost 4 bases, with 21 bases between them. CDR3 protein: CASRVRGGAWITEAFF. CDR3 DNA: TGTGCCAGCAGGGTACGTGGGGGGGCGTGGATCACTGAAGCTTTCTTT.

A few counts support this clonotype. The gene calls are TRBV24-1 and TRBJ2-5, with D unclear. CDR1 and CDR2 (germline): KGHDR, SFDVKD. The CDR3 spans 15 residues. V shed 3 bases and J shed 1 base, with 11 bases lying between them. CDR3 in amino acids: CATSDPKTFQETQYF. As DNA, the CDR3 is TGTGCCACCAGTGATCCTAAGACATTCCAAGAGACCCAGTACTTC.

The chain has TRBV6-1 and TRBJ2-5, with 10 bases aligning to TRBD2. The CDR3 runs 14 residues. V lost 6 bases to trimming and J lost 5 bases; unmatched junction nucleotides: 6. The germline V gene encodes CDR1 MNHNS and CDR2 SASEGT. The CDR3 loop reads CASSPSGSIETQYF. The CDR3 region has the DNA TGTGCCAGCAGCCCTAGCGGGAGTATCGAGACCCAGTACTTC.

There are a few counts of this clonotype. The genes are TRBV27 and TRBJ2-1, with no clear D. The CDR3 covers 14 residues. V lost 6 bases, J lost 0 bases, and 9 bases lay in between. The V gene's germline CDR1 is MNHEY and CDR2 SMNVEV (reference sequence). Written as DNA, the CDR3 is TGTGCCAGCAGCCGCGGATACTCCTACAATGAGCAGTTCTTC. This translates into CASSRGYSYNEQFF.

This clonotype was counted only a few times. The V call is TRBV20-1, the J call TRBJ2-1; D is uncertain. The CDR3 extends over 14 amino acids. The ends were cut back, 6 bases at V and 0 bases at J, with 12 bases in the middle. Germline CDR1 reads DFQATT; CDR2 reads SNEGSKA (reference sequence). The CDR3 DNA reads TGCAGTGCCCCAAGGTTGAGCTCCTACAATGAGCAGTTCTTC. It codes for CSAPRLSSYNEQFF.

The V call is TRBV7-9, the J call TRBJ2-1; 13 bases are shared with TRBD2. The CDR3 totals 14 residues. Germline V gene lookup returns CDR1 SEHNR and CDR2 FQNEAQ (reference sequence). Trimming took 9 bases from V and 9 from J; bases not matched to a gene: 8. This chain's CDR3 is CASSTSGRGAEQFF. As DNA, the CDR3 is TGTGCCAGTTCAACTAGCGGGAGGGGAGCTGAGCAGTTCTTC.

This chain uses TRBV20-1 with TRBJ1-4; possible D gene TRBD1, 5 bases. Germline CDR1 and CDR2: DFQATT and SNEGSKA (reference sequence). The CDR3 extends over 13 amino acids. V gave up 1 base and J gave up 11 bases, with 14 bases separating them. CDR3 loop: CSARGQGLGKLFF. CDR3 DNA sequence: TGCAGTGCTAGAGGCCAGGGATTGGGGAAACTGTTTTTT.

The chain has TRBV9 and TRBJ2-3, with D unresolved. This CDR3 contains 13 residues. V gave up 0 bases and J gave up 4 bases, with 6 bases separating them. CDR1 and CDR2 from the germline V gene are SGDLS and YYNGEE. The CDR3 coding sequence is TGTGCCAGCAGCGTAGCTTTGGCAGATACGCAGTATTTT. This sequence encodes CASSVALADTQYF.

This clonotype was seen a few times. This chain joins TRBV9 and TRBJ2-3, with 9 bases matching TRBD2. This CDR3 contains 15 residues. The V segment lost 0 bases and the J segment 4 bases; nucleotides outside the gene matches: 3. Germline CDR1 reads SGDLS; CDR2 reads YYNGEE. DNA for the CDR3: TGTGCCAGCAGCGTAGACCAGCGGGAGGCAGATACGCAGTATTTT. Translated: CASSVDQREADTQYF.

V is TRBV18 and J is TRBJ2-5; D is ambiguous. Trimming took off 6 bases at V and 5 bases at J, with 19 bases between the two ends. Germline V CDR1 and CDR2: KGHSH, LQKENI. The CDR3 totals 15 residues. CDR3 nucleotides: TGTGCCAGCTCGCTTCACAAAAAGTCCGGGGAGACCCAGTACTTC. Translating gives CASSLHKKSGETQYF.